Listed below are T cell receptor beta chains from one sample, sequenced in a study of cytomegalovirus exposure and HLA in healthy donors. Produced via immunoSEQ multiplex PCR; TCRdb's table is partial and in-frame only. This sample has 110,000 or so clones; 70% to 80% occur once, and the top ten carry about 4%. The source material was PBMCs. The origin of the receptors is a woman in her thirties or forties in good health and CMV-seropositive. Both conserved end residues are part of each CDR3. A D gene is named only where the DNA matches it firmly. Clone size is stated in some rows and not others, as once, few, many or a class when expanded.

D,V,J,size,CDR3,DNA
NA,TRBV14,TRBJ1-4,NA,CASSHYSLNEKLFF,TGTGCCAGCAGCCACTACTCCCTCAATGAAAAACTGTTTTTT
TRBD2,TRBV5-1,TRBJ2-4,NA,CASSLAGGDIQYF,TGCGCCAGCAGCTTGGCGGGGGGGGACATTCAGTACTTC
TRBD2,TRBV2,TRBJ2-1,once,CASRVLAGGALYNEQFF,TGTGCCAGCAGGGTACTAGCGGGGGGTGCTCTCTACAATGAGCAGTTCTTC
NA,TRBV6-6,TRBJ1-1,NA,CASTLRAEAFF,TGTGCCAGCACCCTCAGGGCTGAAGCTTTCTTT
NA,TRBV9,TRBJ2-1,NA,CASSVGANSYNEQFF,TGTGCCAGCAGCGTCGGAGCGAACTCCTACAATGAGCAGTTCTTC
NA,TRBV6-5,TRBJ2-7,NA,CASSYSGGLAREF,TGTGCCAGCAGTTACTCGGGCGGGCTGGCCCGGGAATTC
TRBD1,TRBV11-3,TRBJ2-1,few,CATEGALRDNEQFF,TGTGCCACCGAGGGGGCCCTTCGGGACAATGAGCAGTTCTTC
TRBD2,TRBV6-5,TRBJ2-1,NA,CASKRGGSYNEQFF,TGTGCCAGCAAACGGGGGGGTTCCTACAATGAGCAGTTCTTC
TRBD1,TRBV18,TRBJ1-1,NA,CASSPGQGANTEAFF,TGTGCCAGCTCGCCGGGACAGGGGGCGAACACTGAAGCTTTCTTT
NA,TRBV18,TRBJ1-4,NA,CASSRGLSSTNEKLFF,TGTGCCAGCTCCCGAGGACTTTCCTCAACTAATGAAAAACTGTTTTTT
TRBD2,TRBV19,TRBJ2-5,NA,CASSILGLAGFETQYF,TGTGCCAGTAGTATATTGGGACTAGCGGGATTTGAGACCCAGTACTTC
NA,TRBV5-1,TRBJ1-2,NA,CASSPIRADSNYGYTF,TGCGCCAGCAGCCCTATCAGGGCAGATTCTAACTATGGCTACACCTTC
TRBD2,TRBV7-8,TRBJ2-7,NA,CASSGTSGLYEQYF,TGTGCCAGCAGCGGGACTAGCGGGCTTTACGAGCAGTACTTC
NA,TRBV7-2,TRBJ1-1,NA,CASSLTAGTEAFF,TGTGCCAGCAGCTTGACAGCCGGAACTGAAGCTTTCTTT
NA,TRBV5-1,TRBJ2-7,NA,CASSLVQGYEQYF,TGCGCCAGCAGCTTAGTACAGGGTTACGAGCAGTACTTC
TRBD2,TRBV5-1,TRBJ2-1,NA,CASSLSGSQGDEQFF,TGCGCCAGCAGCCTTAGCGGGAGTCAGGGGGATGAGCAGTTCTTC
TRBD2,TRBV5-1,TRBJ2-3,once,CASSLASGGSTDTQYF,TGCGCCAGCAGCTTGGCTAGCGGGGGAAGTACAGATACGCAGTATTTT
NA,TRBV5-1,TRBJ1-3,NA,CASSLAGVPGNTIYF,TGCGCCAGCAGCTTGGCGGGGGTTCCAGGAAACACCATATATTTT
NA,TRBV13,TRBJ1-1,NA,CASSLGEKAFF,TGTGCCAGCAGCTTAGGAGAGAAAGCTTTCTTT
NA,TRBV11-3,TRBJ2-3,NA,CASSLGRSIGTDTQYF,TGTGCCAGCAGCTTAGGGAGGAGCATAGGGACAGATACGCAGTATTTT